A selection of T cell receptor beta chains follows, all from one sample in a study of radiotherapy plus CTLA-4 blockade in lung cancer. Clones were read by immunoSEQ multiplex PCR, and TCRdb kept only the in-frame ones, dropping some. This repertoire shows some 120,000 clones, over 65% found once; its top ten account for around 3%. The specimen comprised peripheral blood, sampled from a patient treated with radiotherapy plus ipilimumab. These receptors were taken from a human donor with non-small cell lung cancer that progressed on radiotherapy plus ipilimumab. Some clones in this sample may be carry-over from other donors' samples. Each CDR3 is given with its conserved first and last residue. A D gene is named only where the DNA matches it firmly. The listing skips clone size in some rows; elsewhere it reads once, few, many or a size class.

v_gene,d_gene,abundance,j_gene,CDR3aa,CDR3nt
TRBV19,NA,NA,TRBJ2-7,CASSSRGRSYEQYF,TGTGCCAGTAGTTCCAGGGGCCGCTCCTACGAGCAGTACTTC
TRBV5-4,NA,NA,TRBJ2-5,CASSLKGVETQYF,TGTGCCAGCAGCTTGAAGGGTGTGGAGACCCAGTACTTC
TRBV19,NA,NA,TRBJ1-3,CASSIRFSGNTIYF,TGTGCCAGTAGTATACGCTTCTCTGGAAACACCATATATTTT
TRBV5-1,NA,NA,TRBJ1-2,CASSIDGTNGYTF,TGCGCCAGCAGCATCGACGGGACAAATGGCTACACCTTC
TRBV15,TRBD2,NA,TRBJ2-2,CATNSGGSGGFGELFF,TGTGCCACAAACAGCGGGGGTAGCGGGGGCTTCGGGGAGCTGTTTTTT
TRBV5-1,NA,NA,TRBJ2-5,CASSFGLQETQYF,TGCGCCAGCAGCTTCGGACTGCAAGAGACCCAGTACTTC
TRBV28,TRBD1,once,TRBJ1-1,CASRSPGQMNTEAFF,TGTGCCAGCAGGTCGCCGGGACAGATGAACACTGAAGCTTTCTTT
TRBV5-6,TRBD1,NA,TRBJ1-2,CASSSVPGQGLHGYTF,TGTGCCAGCAGCTCAGTCCCGGGACAGGGTCTCCATGGCTACACCTTC
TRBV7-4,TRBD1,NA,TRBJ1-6,CASSLVRGWDSYNSPLHF,TGTGCCAGCAGCTTAGTCAGGGGGTGGGACTCCTATAATTCACCCCTCCACTTT
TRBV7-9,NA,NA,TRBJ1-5,CASSLGHGLDSNQPQHF,TGTGCCAGCAGCTTAGGGCATGGGTTGGATAGCAATCAGCCCCAGCATTTT
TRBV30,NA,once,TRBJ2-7,CAWSVFKADSLTYEQYF,TGTGCCTGGAGTGTATTCAAGGCGGACAGCTTGACCTACGAGCAGTACTTC
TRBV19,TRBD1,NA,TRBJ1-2,CASSMRGQGGYGYTF,TGTGCCAGTAGTATGCGGGGACAGGGGGGATATGGCTACACCTTC
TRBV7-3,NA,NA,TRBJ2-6,CASSLRTASSGANVLTF,TGTGCCAGCAGCTTGCGGACAGCTAGCTCTGGGGCCAACGTCCTGACTTTC
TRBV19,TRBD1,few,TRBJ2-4,CASSTGVENIQYF,TGTGCCAGTAGCACAGGGGTGGAAAACATTCAGTACTTC
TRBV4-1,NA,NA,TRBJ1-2,CASSQDGGVNYGYTF,TGCGCCAGCAGCCAAGATGGAGGGGTCAACTATGGCTACACCTTC
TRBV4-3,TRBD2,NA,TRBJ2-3,CASSQVLASTDTQYF,TGCGCCAGCAGCCAAGTACTAGCGAGCACAGATACGCAGTATTTT
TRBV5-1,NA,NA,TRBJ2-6,CASSLRPGLHSTSGANVLTF,TGCGCCAGCAGCTTGAGGCCGGGACTCCACTCAACCTCTGGGGCCAACGTCCTGACTTTC
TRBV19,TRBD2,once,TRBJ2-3,CASSSLRLAGGLTDTQYF,TGTGCCAGTAGTTCCCTCCGACTAGCGGGGGGCCTCACAGATACGCAGTATTTT
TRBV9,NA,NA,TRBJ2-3,CASSFEGTDTQYF,TGTGCCAGCAGCTTCGAGGGCACAGATACGCAGTATTTT
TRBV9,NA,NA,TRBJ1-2,CASSTRRDPNNYGYTF,TGTGCCAGCAGCACGAGGCGGGACCCTAATAACTATGGCTACACCTTC
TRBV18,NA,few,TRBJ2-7,CASSPRAAEQYF,TGTGCCAGCTCACCACGGGCAGCCGAGCAGTACTTC
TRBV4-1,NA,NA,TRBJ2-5,CASSQAPLGSGPETQYF,TGCGCCAGCAGCCAAGCTCCCCTAGGTAGCGGCCCGGAGACCCAGTACTTC
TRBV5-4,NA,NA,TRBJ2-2,CATRQSNTGELFF,TGTGCCACCCGACAGTCCAACACCGGGGAGCTGTTTTTT
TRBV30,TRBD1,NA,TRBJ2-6,CAWGTAGANVLTF,TGTGCCTGGGGGACAGCTGGGGCCAACGTCCTGACTTTC
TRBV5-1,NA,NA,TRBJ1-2,CASSLGTLGYTF,TGCGCCAGCAGCTTGGGGACCCTTGGCTACACCTTC
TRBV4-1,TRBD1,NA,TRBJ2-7,CASSLGQGFDEQYF,TGCGCCAGCAGCTTGGGACAGGGTTTTGACGAGCAGTACTTC
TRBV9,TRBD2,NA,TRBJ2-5,CASSPRTSSSETQYF,TGTGCCAGCAGCCCACGGACTAGTAGTTCAGAGACCCAGTACTTC
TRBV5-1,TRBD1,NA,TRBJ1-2,CASSLQTGVRSYTF,TGCGCCAGCAGCTTGCAGACAGGGGTGAGGAGCTACACCTTC
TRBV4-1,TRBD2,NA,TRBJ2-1,CASTSGLEGEQFF,TGCGCCAGCACTAGCGGCCTAGAGGGTGAGCAGTTCTTC